What follows is one T cell receptor (beta chain) and its context. Germline V lookup: CDR1 SGHRS, CDR2 YFSETQ. V shed 4 bases, J shed 2 bases, and the junction held 11 bases outside the gene matches. The CDR3 is made up of 17 amino acids. These data come from a study of blood T cell repertoires in COVID-19. Self-reported history from a screening survey and questionnaire set each donor's cohort. The protocol was immunoSEQ multiplex PCR, while the TCRdb copy is restricted to in-frame clones and leaves out a portion. The sample lists 310,000 or so clones, around 86% seen once, with under 11% in the top ten.

The rearrangement links TRBV5-1 to TRBJ2-3; 9 bases are a match to TRBD2. The source of this sequence is a woman aged 18-29 years who had recovered from COVID-19. Specimen: PBMCs or T cells enriched from blood (not recorded which). CDR3 sequence reads: CASSDLSGTSFTDTQYF. For the CDR3, the DNA is TGCGCCAGCAGCGATCTATCCGGGACTAGCTTCACAGATACGCAGTATTTT.